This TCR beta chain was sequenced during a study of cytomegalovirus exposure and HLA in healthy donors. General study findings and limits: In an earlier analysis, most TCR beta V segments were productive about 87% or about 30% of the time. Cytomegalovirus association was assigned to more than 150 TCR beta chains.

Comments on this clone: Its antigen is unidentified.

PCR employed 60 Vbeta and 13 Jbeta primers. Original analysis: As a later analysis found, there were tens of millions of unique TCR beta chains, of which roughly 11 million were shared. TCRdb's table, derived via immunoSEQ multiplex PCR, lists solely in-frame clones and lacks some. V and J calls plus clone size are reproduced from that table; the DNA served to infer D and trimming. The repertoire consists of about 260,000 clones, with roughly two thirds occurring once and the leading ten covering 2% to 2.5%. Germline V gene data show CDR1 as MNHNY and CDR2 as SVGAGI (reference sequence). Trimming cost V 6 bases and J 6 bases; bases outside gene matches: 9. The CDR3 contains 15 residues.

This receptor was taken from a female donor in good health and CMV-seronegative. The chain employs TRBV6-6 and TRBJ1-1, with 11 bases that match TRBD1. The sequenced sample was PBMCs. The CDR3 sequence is CASREGQGARPEAFF. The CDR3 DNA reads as TGTGCCAGCAGGGAAGGACAGGGGGCTCGCCCTGAAGCTTTCTTT.